The 10 T cell receptor beta chains below come from one sample, sequenced in a study of cytomegalovirus exposure and HLA in healthy donors. With 60 Vbeta and 13 Jbeta primers, the PCR was carried out. The table came from immunoSEQ multiplex PCR; TCRdb's copy has only in-frame clones and leaves some out. This sample has tens of thousands of clones, with 75% to 85% found just once. Material for sequencing was PBMCs. These receptor sequences come from a man in his forties or fifties in good health and CMV-seropositive.

This chain connects TRBV30 to TRBJ2-5; D may be TRBD1 (7 bases). Trimming cost V 8 bases and J 5 bases, with 15 bases left between them. Germline-derived CDR1 and CDR2 are GTSNPN and SVGIG (reference sequence). The CDR3 is made up of 12 amino acids. DNA for the CDR3: TGTGCCCGGCAGGGGGGCGTTGAGACCCAGTACTTC. Its protein is CARQGGVETQYF.

V gene TRBV4-3 combines with J gene TRBJ2-2; 8 bases are a match to TRBD1. V trimming: 5 bases; J trimming: 0 bases; junction bases outside the gene matches: 2. This CDR3 spans 15 amino acids. Germline CDR1 LGHNA, CDR2 YSLEER. The CDR3 nucleotides are TGCGCCAGCAGCTGGACAGGGACGAACACCGGGGAGCTGTTTTTT. It specifies CASSWTGTNTGELFF.

CDR3 loop: CASSFGLAYNSPLHF. CDR3 bases: TGTGCCAGCAGTTTTGGGCTGGCCTATAATTCACCCCTCCACTTT. The chain couples TRBV27 to TRBJ1-6; D not resolved. CDR3 size: 15 residues. Deletions cut 3 bases from V and 2 bases from J, with 8 bases between. CDR1 and CDR2 (germline): MNHEY, SMNVEV (reference sequence).

The V gene is TRBV6-6, the J gene TRBJ1-2, with D maybe TRBD1 (6 bases). Trimming pared 2 bases from V and 11 bases from J, leaving 15 bases between. The CDR3 sequence is 13 residues long. CDR1 and CDR2 (germline): MNHNY, SVGAGI (reference sequence). The CDR3: CASSYGGLQGYTF. The CDR3 DNA follows: TGTGCCAGCAGTTACGGTGGCCTCCAGGGGTACACCTTC.

The chain is built from TRBV5-1 and TRBJ1-4, with D perhaps matching TRBD1 (5 bases). CDR1 SGHRS and CDR2 YFSETQ come from the germline V gene. CDR3 size: 14 residues. V lost 0 bases and J 7 bases, leaving 10 bases between the germline ends. The CDR3 reads CASSLAGGSEKLFF. Here the CDR3 DNA reads TGCGCCAGCAGCTTGGCCGGGGGATCTGAAAAACTGTTTTTT.

J is TRBJ2-5 and V is TRBV11-2, with D perhaps TRBD1 (5 bases). The end of the DNA fits TRBJ2-7 better, so the J call may be wrong. The CDR3 extends over 14 amino acids. CDR1 and CDR2 from the germline V gene are SGHAT and FQNNGV. DNA for the CDR3: TGTGCCAGCAGCTTAGCTAGGGGTTCCTACGAGCAGTACTTC. The encoded protein is CASSLARGSYEQYF.

Note on this clone: Germline and junction disagree at one end, which may indicate a read error. This chain links TRBV7-9 with TRBJ2-7, with 8 bases identical to TRBD1. In germline, CDR1 is SEHNR, CDR2 FQNEAQ (reference sequence). The CDR3 sequence is 15 residues long. CDR3 sequence: CSSSFTGGPPYEQYF. The CDR3 nucleotides read TGTTCCAGCAGCTTTACAGGGGGTCCCCCCTACGAGCAGTACTTC. Full variable domain (outside the CDR3, taken from reference TRBV7-9 and TRBJ2-7): DTGVSQNPRHKITKRGQNVTFRCDPISEHNRLYWYRQTLGQGPEFLTYFQNEAQLEKSRLLSDRFSAERPKGSFSTLEIQRTEQGDSAMYLCSSSFTGGPPYEQYFGPGTRLTVT.

The chain combines TRBV18 with TRBJ2-1; possibly TRBD1 for D (6 bases). Germline V gene sequence: CDR1 KGHSH, CDR2 LQKENI. The CDR3 is 14 amino acids. Trimming pared 4 bases from V and 7 bases from J, leaving 14 bases between. CDR3 residues: CASSRTTGFNEQFF. As DNA, the CDR3 is TGTGCCAGCTCACGCACAACAGGGTTTAATGAGCAGTTCTTC.

This chain joins TRBV5-1 and TRBJ1-4, with a possible D match to TRBD1 (6 bases). The germline V gene encodes CDR1 SGHRS and CDR2 YFSETQ. V lost 3 bases and J lost 8, with 14 bases in between. This CDR3 contains 14 residues. CDR3 coding DNA: TGCGCCAGCAGCTCACAGGGATCGGGGGAAAAACTGTTTTTT. This gives the protein CASSSQGSGEKLFF.

In DNA, the CDR3 is TGTGCCAGCAGCGTAGGTGGTAGCACCGGGGAGCTGTTTTTT. Translated: CASSVGGSTGELFF. The chain uses TRBV9 and TRBJ2-2; D is uncertain. Trimming removed 0 bases from V and 4 bases from J, with 7 bases in between. CDR3 length: 14 residues. Germline CDR1 and CDR2: SGDLS and YYNGEE.